The 31 T cell receptor beta chains below all came from one sample that was sequenced in a study of T-cell reconstitution after alpha-beta-depleted transplantation in children (dated by TCRdb to 2016 to 2017). The protocol used for the library was PCR. Sequencer: Illumina HiSeq 2500. To normalize quantification of the TCRbeta repertoire, the TCR libraries were built with molecular barcoding that relied on unique molecular identifiers. Using fastp at Q25 and MiXCR, TCRdb reprocessed the public reads and kept productive beta chains. Identical CDR3 protein sequences are pooled into one entry, listed with their most common genes and DNA. The sample records some 500,000 distinct CDR3 sequences, 15% to 20% of which are singletons. Roughly 3.3% of the sample is held by the ten biggest clonotypes. Sequences were derived from PBMCs from the stem cell graft donor, sampled from the stem cell graft. These receptors all stem from a human donor who donated a stem cell graft to a child with acute lymphoblastic leukemia.

This clonotype came up a few times. The chain carries TRBV7-9 and TRBJ2-1; tentative D call: TRBD2 (5 bases). This CDR3 spans 12 amino acids. Germline V gene lookup returns CDR1 SEHNR and CDR2 FQNEAQ (reference sequence). The V gene lost 5 bases and the J gene lost 15 bases, with 17 bases spanning the gap. The CDR3: CASSVGRGQGFF. CDR3 coding DNA: TGTGCCAGCAGCGTTGGTAGAGGGCAAGGGTTCTTC.

This clonotype was recorded at least ten times. The chain is built from TRBV9 and TRBJ1-1; D perhaps matches TRBD1 (5 bases). V lost 0 bases, J lost 4 bases, and 10 bases lay in between. This CDR3 has 14 residues. Germline V gene data show CDR1 as SGDLS and CDR2 as YYNGEE. CDR3 protein: CASSVADGGTEAFF. In nucleotides, the CDR3 is TGTGCCAGCAGCGTAGCGGATGGGGGCACTGAAGCTTTCTTT.

This clonotype was recorded many times. The gene calls are TRBV9 and TRBJ1-1; D is unclear. This CDR3 is 13 amino acids long. Germline loops: CDR1 SGDLS, CDR2 YYNGEE. Trimming took off 0 bases at V and 4 bases at J, with 7 bases between the two ends. CDR3 amino acids: CASSVGGSTEAFF. Written as DNA, the CDR3 is TGTGCCAGCAGCGTAGGAGGGTCCACTGAAGCTTTCTTT.

V and J are TRBV20-1 and TRBJ2-3; TRBD2 aligns across 8 bases. The CDR3 extends over 15 amino acids. CDR1 is DFQATT, CDR2 SNEGSKA, per germline (reference sequence). Trimming removed 6 bases from V and 5 bases from J; junction bases left unmatched: 13. In DNA form, the CDR3 reads TGCAGTGCGCCTCTTACTAGCGGTTTTCGAGATACGCAGTATTTT. It specifies CSAPLTSGFRDTQYF.

This chain joins TRBV2 and TRBJ2-3; no reliable D call. The germline V and J ends were trimmed by 4 bases and 6 bases, with 20 bases remaining between them. The CDR3 has 16 amino acids. Germline loops: CDR1 SNHLY, CDR2 FYNNEI. The CDR3 bases are TGTGCCAGCAGTGGTGCTACAGATTCTACGCGCGATACGCAGTATTTT. Translation: CASSGATDSTRDTQYF.

The table lists this clonotype with a few counts. This chain connects TRBV12-3 or TRBV12-4 to TRBJ2-5, with a weak D call TRBD1 (6 bases). This CDR3 has 15 amino acids. V was shortened by 3 bases and J by 2 bases, with 13 bases between the two germline ends. CDR3 sequence reads: CASSLQGQGQETQYF. Written as DNA, the CDR3 is TGTGCCAGCAGTTTGCAGGGGCAGGGTCAAGAGACCCAGTACTTC.

The chain is built from TRBV21-1 and TRBJ1-2. TRBV21-1 is flagged as a pseudogene. The CDR3 totals 15 residues. CDR3 loop: CASSRSTPTNYGYTF. CDR3 nucleotides: TGTGCCAGCAGCAGATCGACACCTACTAACTATGGCTACACCTTC.

This clonotype was detected only a few times. V usage is TRBV29-1 and J usage is TRBJ2-1; 7 positions agree with TRBD2. Germline V gene data show CDR1 as SQVTM and CDR2 as ANQGSEA. With 6 bases clipped from V and 3 bases from J, the junction kept 11 bases outside the gene matches. The CDR3 length is 15 residues. CDR3 loop: CSVVLASLIYNEQFF. CDR3 bases: TGCAGCGTCGTACTAGCGTCCCTCATCTACAATGAGCAGTTCTTC.

This clonotype was counted ten times or more. J is TRBJ2-1 and V is TRBV12-3 or TRBV12-4, with 10 nucleotides matching TRBD2. This CDR3 has 15 amino acids. Losses at the gene ends were 2 bases for V and 7 bases for J; bases not matched to a gene: 5. The CDR3 sequence is CASSLRLAGVNEQFF. CDR3 in DNA: TGTGCCAGCAGTTTAAGGCTAGCGGGAGTAAATGAGCAGTTCTTC.

There are a few counts of this clonotype. The chain links TRBV4-1 to TRBJ2-5, with unresolved D. CDR3 length equals 14 residues. The V end was cut by 2 bases, the J end by 7 bases, with 14 bases between. Per germline, CDR1 MGHRA and CDR2 YSYEKL. The CDR3 loop is CASSQSLVVGTQYF. The DNA for the CDR3 is TGCGCCAGCAGCCAATCTCTAGTTGTGGGGACCCAGTACTTC.

J is TRBJ2-3 and V is TRBV5-1; the D is unclear. The CDR3 contains 15 residues. Germline V gene lookup returns CDR1 SGHRS and CDR2 YFSETQ. V lost 3 bases and J 3 bases, leaving 14 bases between the germline ends. CDR3 region: CASSSGAGETDTQYF. CDR3 sequence (DNA): TGCGCCAGCAGCTCTGGCGCCGGTGAGACAGATACGCAGTATTTT.

This clonotype has only a few counts. This CDR3 reads CASSLAPLSDTQYF. Written as DNA, the CDR3 is TGCGCCAGCAGCTTGGCCCCCCTGTCGGATACGCAGTATTTT. This chain uses TRBV5-1 with TRBJ2-3; D unresolved. CDR3 length: 14 residues. Between the trimmed V and J ends, which lost 0 bases and 6 bases, there was a span of 11 bases. Germline CDR1 reads SGHRS; CDR2 reads YFSETQ. Full variable domain (rest looked up from reference TRBV5-1 and TRBJ2-3): KAGVTQTPRYLIKTRGQQVTLSCSPISGHRSVSWYQQTPGQGLQFLFEYFSETQRNKGNFPGRFSGRQFSNSRSEMNVSTLELGDSALYLCASSLAPLSDTQYFGPGTRLTVL.

This clonotype has just a few counts. This rearrangement joins TRBV11-3 to TRBJ2-3; a weak D match, TRBD2 (6 bases). Germline CDR1 SGHNT, CDR2 YENEEA. The CDR3 has 15 residues. Trimming took 8 bases from V and 2 from J, leaving 17 bases between them. This CDR3 reads CASSEAGRPTDTQYF. The CDR3 nucleotides are TGTGCCAGCTCAGAGGCGGGACGCCCCACAGATACGCAGTATTTT.

The chain is built from TRBV30 and TRBJ1-1; a possible D gene is TRBD1 (6 bases). With 0 bases removed from V and 5 bases from J, the gap between germline ends came to 13 bases. This CDR3 has 14 residues. Germline values: CDR1 GTSNPN, CDR2 SVGIG (reference sequence). The CDR3 nucleotides are TGTGCCTGGAGTGTAGTCCGTCAGGGGACTGAAGCTTTCTTT. Translating it yields CAWSVVRQGTEAFF.

This clonotype was seen only a few times. The rearrangement links TRBV7-2 to TRBJ2-1, with 11 bases identical to TRBD2. V shed 5 bases, J shed 6 bases, and the junction held 6 bases outside the gene matches. Germline values: CDR1 SGHTA, CDR2 FQGNSA. The CDR3 loop spans 15 amino acids. The CDR3, as DNA: TGTGCCAGCAGCCGACTAGCGGGAAACCTCAATGAGCAGTTCTTC. This translates into CASSRLAGNLNEQFF.

This sequence joins TRBV7-3 and TRBJ1-1; D unresolved. Trimming took off 7 bases at V and 0 bases at J, with 18 bases between the two ends. Germline V gene data show CDR1 as SGHTA and CDR2 as FQGTGA. The CDR3 spans 16 residues. DNA of the CDR3: TGTGCCAGCACTAAAAAACCGATGACTGTGAACACTGAAGCTTTCTTT. The encoded protein is CASTKKPMTVNTEAFF.

The genes are TRBV27 and TRBJ2-7; D gene uncertain. CDR1 MNHEY and CDR2 SMNVEV come from the germline V gene (reference sequence). The CDR3 loop spans 12 amino acids. The ends were cut back, 3 bases at V and 6 bases at J, with 9 bases in the middle. CDR3 amino acids: CASSFRMGEQYF. The CDR3 region has the DNA TGTGCCAGCAGTTTTCGAATGGGCGAGCAGTACTTC.

This clonotype has only a few counts. This rearrangement joins TRBV20-1 to TRBJ2-7; 9 bases fit TRBD1. CDR1 DFQATT and CDR2 SNEGSKA come from the germline V gene (reference sequence). This CDR3 has 17 amino acids. The V gene end was trimmed by 5 bases and the J gene end by 4 bases; junction bases not matched to a gene: 18. The DNA of the CDR3 is TGCAGTGCTCCTACCGGGACAGGGAAAGCCATTGTATACGAGCAGTACTTC. It specifies CSAPTGTGKAIVYEQYF.

V is TRBV12-3 or TRBV12-4 and J is TRBJ2-1; D uncertain. The CDR3 loop spans 14 amino acids. Between the trimmed V and J ends, which lost 2 bases and 5 bases, there was a span of 10 bases. CDR3 sequence: CASSLSAVNNEQFF. The DNA of the CDR3 is TGTGCCAGCAGTTTAAGTGCGGTCAACAATGAGCAGTTCTTC.

J is TRBJ2-6 and V is TRBV6-1; no clear D. The germline V and J ends were trimmed by 3 bases and 0 bases, with 9 bases remaining between them. Germline CDR1 reads MNHNS; CDR2 reads SASEGT. The CDR3 contains 16 residues. In DNA form, the CDR3 reads TGTGCCAGCAGTGAGAATTCGGGCTCTGGGGCCAACGTCCTGACTTTC. Protein: CASSENSGSGANVLTF.

About this clonotype: As the CDR3 is not closed by the conserved phenylalanine or tryptophan, this likely results from a read error. The CDR3 protein is CATSDLSGDIDTQYL. In DNA, the CDR3 is TGTGCCACCAGTGATTTATCGGGAGACATAGATACGCAGTATTTG. The gene calls are TRBV24-1 and TRBJ2-3; D may be TRBD2 (6 bases). Per the germline V gene, CDR1 is KGHDR and CDR2 is SFDVKD. With 1 base removed from V and 5 bases from J, the gap between germline ends came to 12 bases. The CDR3 is 15 amino acids.

A remark on this clonotype: This sequence may be a read error, since a much larger clone differs from it by one base. The chain is built from TRBV7-3 and TRBJ1-1; D remains ambiguous. The CDR3 loop spans 13 amino acids. Per germline, CDR1 SGHTA and CDR2 FQGTGA. The V end lost 5 bases, the J end lost 1 base, and 8 bases lay between the germline ends. The chain's CDR3 is CASSQNRNTEAFF. Here the CDR3 DNA reads TGTGCCAGCAGCCAAAACAGGAACACTGAAGCTTTCTTT.

This clonotype was detected a few times. The chain carries TRBV12-5 and TRBJ1-3, with D unclear. The V gene's germline CDR1 is LGHNT and CDR2 FRNRAP. With 6 bases removed from V and 7 bases from J, the gap between germline ends came to 13 bases. CDR3 size: 13 residues. CDR3 DNA sequence: TGTGCTAGTGGCCATGACGTCGGGAACACCATATATTTT. The encoded protein is CASGHDVGNTIYF.

The chain carries TRBV18 and TRBJ1-2, with D unclear. The V and J ends lost 3 bases and 7 bases respectively, with 18 bases between them. The germline CDR1 and CDR2 sequences are KGHSH and LQKENI. The CDR3 sequence is 15 residues long. The CDR3 reads CASSPGLAATLGYTF. The CDR3 DNA follows: TGTGCCAGCTCACCTGGGTTGGCAGCCACCCTTGGCTACACCTTC.

As to this clonotype: A much larger clone differs from this one at a single base, so this may be a read error. V gene TRBV5-1 combines with J gene TRBJ1-1, with D tentatively TRBD1 (5 bases). Germline V lookup: CDR1 SGHRS, CDR2 YFSETQ. Between the trimmed V and J ends, which lost 4 bases and 0 bases, there was a span of 7 bases. The length of the CDR3 is 13 residues. This CDR3 is CASSVQVNTEAFF. The CDR3 bases are TGCGCCAGCAGCGTACAGGTGAACACTGAAGCTTTCTTT.

This clonotype was observed a few times. The chain joins TRBV6-1 to TRBJ2-7, with D possibly being TRBD1 or TRBD2 (5 bases each). CDR1 and CDR2 from the germline V gene are MNHNS and SASEGT. V was shortened by 3 bases and J by 2 bases, with 11 bases between the two germline ends. The CDR3 consists of 14 residues. CDR3 sequence: CASSEGTVTYEQYF. DNA for the CDR3: TGTGCCAGCAGTGAGGGGACGGTAACCTACGAGCAGTACTTC.

This clonotype occurred a few times. V usage is TRBV20-1 and J usage is TRBJ2-3; D is possibly TRBD1 or TRBD2 (5 bases each). The CDR3 is 14 residues long. V was shortened by 5 bases and J by 0 bases, with 12 bases between the two germline ends. Germline lookup yields CDR1 DFQATT and CDR2 SNEGSKA (reference sequence). The CDR3 loop is CSALRGGSTDTQYF. In DNA, the CDR3 is TGCAGTGCTCTCCGTGGGGGTAGCACAGATACGCAGTATTTT.

This clonotype was counted only a few times. V and J are TRBV29-1 and TRBJ2-1; D uncertain. CDR1 is SQVTM, CDR2 ANQGSEA, per germline. This CDR3 contains 11 residues. Trimming shortened V by 8 bases and J by 3 bases, and 8 bases separated the two germline ends. This chain's CDR3 is CSLRVYNEQFF. For the CDR3, the DNA is TGCAGCTTAAGGGTCTACAATGAGCAGTTCTTC.

The rearrangement uses TRBV5-5 and TRBJ1-6; no firm D call. The germline V and J ends were trimmed by 1 base and 9 bases, with 17 bases remaining between them. This CDR3 region has 16 residues. Germline CDR1 SGHKS, CDR2 YYEKEE (reference sequence). Here the CDR3 reads CASSLRRTEGSSPLHF. CDR3 nucleotides: TGTGCCAGCAGCTTGAGAAGGACGGAGGGCAGTTCACCCCTCCACTTT.

V usage is TRBV3-1 and J usage is TRBJ2-5, with TRBD1 identical over 9 bases. Unmatched junction bases numbered 11, after V lost 4 bases and J lost 5 bases. This CDR3 comprises 16 residues. Germline V gene lookup returns CDR1 LGHDT and CDR2 YNNKEL (reference sequence). The CDR3 sequence: CASSRRGTGSRETQYF. In nucleotides, the CDR3 is TGTGCCAGCAGCCGAAGGGGGACAGGGTCCCGGGAGACCCAGTACTTC.

The chain carries TRBV6-5 and TRBJ2-5; D is possibly TRBD2 (5 bases). The V end lost 1 base, the J end lost 5 bases, and 14 bases lay between the germline ends. The CDR3 runs to 15 residues. The germline gives CDR1 MNHEY, CDR2 SVGAGI. Written as DNA, the CDR3 is TGTGCCAGCAGTTACTTCCCCTGGAGCGGTGAGACCCAGTACTTC. Its protein product is CASSYFPWSGETQYF.